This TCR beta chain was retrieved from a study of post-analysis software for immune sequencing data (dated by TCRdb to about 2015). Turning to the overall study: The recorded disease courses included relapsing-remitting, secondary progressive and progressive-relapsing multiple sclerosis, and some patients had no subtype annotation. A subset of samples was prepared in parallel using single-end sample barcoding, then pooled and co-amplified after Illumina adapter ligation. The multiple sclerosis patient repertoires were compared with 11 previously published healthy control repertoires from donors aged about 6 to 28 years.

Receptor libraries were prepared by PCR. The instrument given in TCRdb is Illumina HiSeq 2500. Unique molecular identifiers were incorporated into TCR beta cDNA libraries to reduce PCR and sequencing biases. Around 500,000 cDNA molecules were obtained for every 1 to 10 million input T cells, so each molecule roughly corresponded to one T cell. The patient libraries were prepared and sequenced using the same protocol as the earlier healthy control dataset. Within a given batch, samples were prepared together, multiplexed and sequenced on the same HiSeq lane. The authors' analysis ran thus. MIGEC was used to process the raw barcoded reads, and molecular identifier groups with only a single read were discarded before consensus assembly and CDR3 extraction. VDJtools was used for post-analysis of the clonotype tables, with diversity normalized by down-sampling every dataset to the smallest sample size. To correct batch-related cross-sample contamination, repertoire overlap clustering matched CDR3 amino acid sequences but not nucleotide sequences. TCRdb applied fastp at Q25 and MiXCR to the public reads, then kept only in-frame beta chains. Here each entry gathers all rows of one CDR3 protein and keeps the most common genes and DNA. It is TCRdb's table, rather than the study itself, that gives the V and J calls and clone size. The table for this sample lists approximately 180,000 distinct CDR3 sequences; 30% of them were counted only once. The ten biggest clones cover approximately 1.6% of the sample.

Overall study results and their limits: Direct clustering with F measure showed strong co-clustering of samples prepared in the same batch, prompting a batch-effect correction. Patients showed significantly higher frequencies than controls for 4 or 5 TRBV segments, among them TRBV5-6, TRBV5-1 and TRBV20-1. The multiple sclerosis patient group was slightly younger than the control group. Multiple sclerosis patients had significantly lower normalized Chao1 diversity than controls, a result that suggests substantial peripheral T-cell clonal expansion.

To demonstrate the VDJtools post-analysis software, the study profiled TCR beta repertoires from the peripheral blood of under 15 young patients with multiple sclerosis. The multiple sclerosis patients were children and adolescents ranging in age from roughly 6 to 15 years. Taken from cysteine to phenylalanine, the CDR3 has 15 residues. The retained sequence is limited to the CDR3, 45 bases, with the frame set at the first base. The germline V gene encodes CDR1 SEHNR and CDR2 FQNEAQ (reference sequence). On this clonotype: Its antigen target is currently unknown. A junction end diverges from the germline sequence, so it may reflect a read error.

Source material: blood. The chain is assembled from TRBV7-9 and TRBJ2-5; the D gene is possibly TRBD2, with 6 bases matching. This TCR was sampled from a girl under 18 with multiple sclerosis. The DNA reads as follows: TGTGCCGGCAGCTTAGTTGGAGGGCACCTAGAGACCCAGTACTTC. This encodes CAGSLVGGHLETQYF.